The present entry profiles one T cell receptor (beta chain) with its context. There are many counts of this clonotype. It lacks a known antigen. The record has no base qualities; no much larger clone is one base away. The method was PCR. The run used an Illumina HiSeq 2500. Molecular barcoding was employed in the preparation of TCR libraries, with unique molecular identifiers being used to normalize TCRbeta repertoire quantification. TCRdb redid the processing of the public reads, applying fastp at Q25 and MiXCR, and retained in-frame beta chains. Each CDR3 protein gets just one entry, which takes the most common genes and DNA from the rows behind it. Recorded for this sample are roughly 200,000 distinct CDR3 sequences; more than 14% of them occurred a single time. Roughly 13% of the sample belongs to the ten largest clones. Via the germline V gene (reference sequence), CDR1 is DFQATT and CDR2 SNEGSKA. The CDR3 holds 12 amino acids from the cysteine to the phenylalanine. Only the CDR3 DNA is retained, 36 bases long and in frame from the first base. V drops 6 bases and J drops 6 bases, leaving 12 bases in between.

The entry originates in a study of T-cell reconstitution after alpha-beta-depleted transplantation in children (dated by TCRdb to 2015 to 2016). A note on the overall study: Using TCR repertoire profiling, the study quantitatively followed how T-cell immune reconstitution unfolded in children after TCRalphabeta/CD19-depleted allogeneic hematopoietic cell transplantation.

The sequence was obtained from a human donor who donated a stem cell graft to a child with acute lymphoblastic leukemia. The chain couples TRBV20-1 to TRBJ2-1; the D gene is possibly TRBD2, with 5 bases matching. The sample in question was PBMCs from the stem cell graft donor, obtained from the stem cell graft. The CDR3 region: CSATEAGNEQFF. The DNA sequence follows: TGCAGTGCAACGGAGGCAGGCAATGAGCAGTTCTTC.